This TCR beta chain was obtained from a study of blood T cell repertoires in COVID-19. In assigning cohorts, the study relied on participant-reported clinical history. Donors in Cohort 3 who had recovered were those with two negative PCRs, healthcare professional clearance, or resolution of their symptoms. With 9 bases removed from V and 1 base from J, the gap between germline ends came to 7 bases. Per germline, CDR1 LGHDT and CDR2 YNNKEL (reference sequence). CDR3 length equals 11 residues. Measured with immunoSEQ multiplex PCR; TCRdb has only the in-frame clones, and not every one. The sample yields 350,000 to 450,000 clones, around 87% seen once.

The gene calls are TRBV3-1 (or the pseudogene TRBV3-2) and TRBJ2-7; a weak D match, TRBD1 (5 bases). The source of this sequence is a man aged 25-40 years who had recovered from COVID-19. The sequenced material came from PBMCs or T cells enriched from blood (not recorded which). CDR3 nucleotide sequence: TGTGCCAGGGGGCCTTCCTACGAGCAGTACTTC. As protein: CARGPSYEQYF.